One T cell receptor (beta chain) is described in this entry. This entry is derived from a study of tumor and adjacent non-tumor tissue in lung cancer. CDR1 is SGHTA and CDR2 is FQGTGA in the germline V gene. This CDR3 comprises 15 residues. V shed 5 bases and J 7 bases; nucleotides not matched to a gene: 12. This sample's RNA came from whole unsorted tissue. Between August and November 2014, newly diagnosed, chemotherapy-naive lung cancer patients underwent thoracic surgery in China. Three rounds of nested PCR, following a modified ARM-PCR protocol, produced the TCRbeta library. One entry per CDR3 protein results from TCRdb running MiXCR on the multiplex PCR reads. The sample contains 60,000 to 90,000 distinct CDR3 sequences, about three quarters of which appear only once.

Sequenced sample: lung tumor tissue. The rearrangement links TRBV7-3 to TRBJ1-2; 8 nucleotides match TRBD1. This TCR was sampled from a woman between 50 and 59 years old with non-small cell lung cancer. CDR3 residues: CASSQPGQGFGGYTF. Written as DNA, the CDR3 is TGTGCCAGCAGCCAACCCGGACAGGGCTTTGGTGGCTACACCTTC.